The present TCR beta chain was sequenced within a study of T cell changes during pregnancy in multiple sclerosis. TCRdb's table, derived via immunoSEQ multiplex PCR, lists solely in-frame clones and lacks some. The table shows 35,000 to 40,000 clones, with under 95% occurring only once. This CDR3 has 13 residues. V and J are TRBV1 and TRBJ1-2; whether TRBD1, the table's D call, matches the DNA was not checked. TRBV1 is noted as a pseudogene. The starting material was CD8+ T cells from peripheral blood mononuclear cells, obtained in the third trimester of pregnancy. The clonotype was recovered from a female donor with multiple sclerosis, enrolled in a pregnancy study. Here the CDR3 DNA reads TGCACCAGCAGCCACCAGTTTGACTATGGCTACACCTTC. Translating it yields CTSSHQFDYGYTF.